What follows describes a single T cell receptor beta chain. The protocol was immunoSEQ multiplex PCR, while the TCRdb copy is restricted to in-frame clones and leaves out a portion. In the table there are approximately 250,000 clones, approximately 90% of which are singletons. Recruitment covered fewer than 25 US areas and drew participants whose ages spanned roughly 18 to 100 years. This specimen comes from a study of blood T cell repertoires in COVID-19. Germline assignment: CDR1 SGHVS and CDR2 FQNEAQ. Unmatched junction bases numbered 17, after V lost 3 bases and J lost 2 bases. The CDR3 loop spans 19 amino acids.

The TCR comes from a woman aged 25-40 years who had recovered from COVID-19. The sequenced material came from PBMCs or T cells enriched from blood (not recorded which). The J gene is TRBJ2-5, the V gene TRBV7-8, with TRBD2 matching 8 bases. CDR3 amino acids: CASSFLRVAGSPPQETQYF. The CDR3 DNA sequence: TGTGCCAGCAGCTTCCTCCGGGTAGCGGGATCCCCTCCTCAAGAGACCCAGTACTTC.